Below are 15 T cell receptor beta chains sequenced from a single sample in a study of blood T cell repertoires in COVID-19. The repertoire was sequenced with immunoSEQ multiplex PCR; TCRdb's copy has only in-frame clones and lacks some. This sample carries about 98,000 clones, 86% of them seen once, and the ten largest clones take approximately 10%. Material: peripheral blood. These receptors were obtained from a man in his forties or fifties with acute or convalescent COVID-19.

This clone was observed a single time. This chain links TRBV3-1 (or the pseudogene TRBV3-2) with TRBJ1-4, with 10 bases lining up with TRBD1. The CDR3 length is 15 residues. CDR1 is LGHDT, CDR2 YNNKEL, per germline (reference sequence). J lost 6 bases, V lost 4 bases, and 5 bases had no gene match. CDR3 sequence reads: CASSREGTGDEKLFF. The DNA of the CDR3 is TGTGCCAGCAGCCGGGAAGGGACAGGGGATGAAAAACTGTTTTTT.

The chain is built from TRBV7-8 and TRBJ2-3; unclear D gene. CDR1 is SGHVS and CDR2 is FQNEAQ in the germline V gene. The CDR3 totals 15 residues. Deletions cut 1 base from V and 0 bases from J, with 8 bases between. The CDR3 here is CASSLVRYSTDTQYF. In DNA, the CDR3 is TGTGCCAGCAGCTTAGTGCGGTATAGCACAGATACGCAGTATTTT. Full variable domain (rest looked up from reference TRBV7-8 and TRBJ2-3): GAGVSQSPRYKVAKRGQDVALRCDPISGHVSLFWYQQALGQGPEFLTYFQNEAQLDKSGLPSDRFFAERPEGSVSTLKIQRTQQEDSAVYLCASSLVRYSTDTQYFGPGTRLTVL.

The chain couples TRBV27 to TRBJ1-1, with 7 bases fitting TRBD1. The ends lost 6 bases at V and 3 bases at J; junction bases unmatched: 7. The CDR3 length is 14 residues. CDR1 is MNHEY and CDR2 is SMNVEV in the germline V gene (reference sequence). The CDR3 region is CASSRQGVDTEAFF. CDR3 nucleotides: TGTGCCAGCAGCCGACAGGGTGTCGACACTGAAGCTTTCTTT.

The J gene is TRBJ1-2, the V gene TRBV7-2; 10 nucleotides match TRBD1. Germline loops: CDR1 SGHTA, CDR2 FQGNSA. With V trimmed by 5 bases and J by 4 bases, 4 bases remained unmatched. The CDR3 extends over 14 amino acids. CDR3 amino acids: CASSPGQGGYGYTF. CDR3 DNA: TGTGCCAGCAGCCCAGGACAGGGGGGCTATGGCTACACCTTC.

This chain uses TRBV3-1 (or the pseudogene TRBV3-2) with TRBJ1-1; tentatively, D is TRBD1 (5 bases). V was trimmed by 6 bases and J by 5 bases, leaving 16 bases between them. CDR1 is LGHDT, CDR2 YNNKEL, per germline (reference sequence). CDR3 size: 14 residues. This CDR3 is CASRPAGTGTEAFF. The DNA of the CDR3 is TGTGCCAGCAGACCCGCCGGGACTGGGACTGAAGCTTTCTTT.

The CDR3 loop reads CASSSSGRGETQYF. CDR3 DNA: TGTGCCAGCAGCTCGAGCGGGAGGGGAGAGACCCAGTACTTC. This sequence joins TRBV7-2 and TRBJ2-5; the match to TRBD2 covers 10 bases. The CDR3 is 14 residues long. The germline V gene has CDR1 SGHTA and CDR2 FQGNSA. V was pared by 4 bases and J by 4 bases, with 3 bases of the junction left unmatched.

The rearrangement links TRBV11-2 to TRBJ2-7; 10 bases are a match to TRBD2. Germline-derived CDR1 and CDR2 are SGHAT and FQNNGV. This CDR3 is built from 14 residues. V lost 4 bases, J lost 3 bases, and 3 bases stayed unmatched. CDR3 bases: TGTGCCAGCAGCTCGACTAGCGGGTACTACGAGCAGTACTTC. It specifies CASSSTSGYYEQYF.

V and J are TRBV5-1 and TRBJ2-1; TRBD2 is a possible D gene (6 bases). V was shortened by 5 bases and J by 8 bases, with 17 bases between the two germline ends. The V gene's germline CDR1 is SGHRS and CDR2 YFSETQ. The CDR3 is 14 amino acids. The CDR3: CASRAGLPADEQFF. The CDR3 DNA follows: TGCGCCAGCAGGGCGGGACTCCCCGCGGATGAGCAGTTCTTC.

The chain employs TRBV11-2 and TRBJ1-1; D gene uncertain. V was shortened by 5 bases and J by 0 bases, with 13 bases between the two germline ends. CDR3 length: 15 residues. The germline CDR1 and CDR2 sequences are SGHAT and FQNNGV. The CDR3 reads CASSPGGVMNTEAFF. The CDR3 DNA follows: TGTGCCAGCAGCCCAGGCGGGGTAATGAACACTGAAGCTTTCTTT.

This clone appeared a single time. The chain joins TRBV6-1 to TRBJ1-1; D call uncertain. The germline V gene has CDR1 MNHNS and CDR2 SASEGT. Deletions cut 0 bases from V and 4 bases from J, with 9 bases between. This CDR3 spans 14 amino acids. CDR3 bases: TGTGCCAGCAGTGAAGCGCTCCGACTCACTGAAGCTTTCTTT. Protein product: CASSEALRLTEAFF.

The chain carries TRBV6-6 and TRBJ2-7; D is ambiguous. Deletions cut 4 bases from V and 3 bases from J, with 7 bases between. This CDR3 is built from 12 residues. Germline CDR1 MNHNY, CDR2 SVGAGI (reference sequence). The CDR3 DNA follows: TGTGCCAGCAGTTCCGAGCACTACGAGCAGTACTTC. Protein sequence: CASSSEHYEQYF.

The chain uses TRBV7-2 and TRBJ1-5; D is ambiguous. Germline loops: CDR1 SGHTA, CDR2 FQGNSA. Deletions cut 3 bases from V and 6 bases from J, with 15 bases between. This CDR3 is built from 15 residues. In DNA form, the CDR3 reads TGTGCCAGCAGCTTCGTCGGAGGGAAGGGTCAGCCCCAGCATTTT. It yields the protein CASSFVGGKGQPQHF.

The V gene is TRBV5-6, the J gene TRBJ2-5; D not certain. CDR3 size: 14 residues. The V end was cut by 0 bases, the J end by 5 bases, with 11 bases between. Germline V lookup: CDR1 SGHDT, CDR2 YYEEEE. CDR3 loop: CASSLAARWETQYF. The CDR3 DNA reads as TGTGCCAGCAGCTTGGCGGCTAGGTGGGAGACCCAGTACTTC.

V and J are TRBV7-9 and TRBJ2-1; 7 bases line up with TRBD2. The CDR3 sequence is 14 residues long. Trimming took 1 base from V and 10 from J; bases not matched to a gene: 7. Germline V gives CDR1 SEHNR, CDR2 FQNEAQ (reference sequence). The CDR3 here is CASSLVGGPREQFF. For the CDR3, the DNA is TGTGCCAGCAGCTTAGTGGGAGGGCCGCGAGAGCAGTTCTTC.

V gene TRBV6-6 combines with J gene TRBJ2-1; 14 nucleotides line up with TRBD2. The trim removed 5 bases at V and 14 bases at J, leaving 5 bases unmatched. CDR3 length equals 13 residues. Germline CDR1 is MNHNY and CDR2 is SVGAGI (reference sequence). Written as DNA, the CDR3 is TGTGCCAGCAGTCCGGGACTAGCGGGGGATAAGTTCTTC. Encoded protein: CASSPGLAGDKFF.